This TCR beta chain was obtained from a study of blood T cell repertoires in COVID-19. J gave up 4 bases and V 6 bases, and 11 bases lay outside the gene matches. This CDR3 is 15 amino acids long. The germline V gene has CDR1 SNHLY and CDR2 FYNNEI. TCRdb's table, derived via immunoSEQ multiplex PCR, lists solely in-frame clones and lacks some. Found here are some 460,000 clones, approximately 90% of them singletons; the top ten hold almost 2%. The TCR originated in a woman between 18 and 29 years old with acute COVID-19. The sequencing sample was made of PBMCs or T cells enriched from blood (not recorded which). J is TRBJ1-2 and V is TRBV2; 7 positions agree with TRBD1. In DNA form, the CDR3 reads TGTGCCAGCAGCCCGGGACAGACGCCCTTCTATGGCTACACCTTC. Protein sequence: CASSPGQTPFYGYTF.